A single sample gave rise to the 7 T cell receptor beta chains below, sequenced in a study of T cells in Graves' hyperthyroidism and ophthalmopathy (dated by TCRdb to about 2019). Libraries were constructed by multiplex PCR. The sequencer was an Illumina HiSeq 2000. TCR beta CDR3 regions were amplified from RNA transcripts. The TCR CDR3 was subjected to a first round of RT-PCR using the HTBI primer set and the Qiagen OneStep RT-PCR kit. The public reads were quality trimmed at Q25 with fastp and then assembled into clones with MiXCR by TCRdb, keeping productive beta chains. Every entry covers one CDR3 protein and lists the most common genes and DNA from its rows. The sample data list some 490,000 distinct CDR3 sequences, and approximately 23% of these were observed just once. The ten largest clonotypes hold approximately 49% of the sample. Sample: blood. All receptors derive from a woman aged 70-85 years with Graves' ophthalmopathy.

This clonotype was counted ten times or more. The rearrangement uses TRBV13 and TRBJ1-3, with unresolved D. Germline CDR1 and CDR2: PRHDT and FYEKMQ (reference sequence). V lost 3 bases and J lost 0, with 6 bases in between. This CDR3 has 14 amino acids. CDR3 DNA sequence: TGTGCCAGCAGCTTTTCCATCTCTGGAAACACCATATATTTT. Amino acids: CASSFSISGNTIYF.

The CDR3 DNA reads TGTGCCAGCAGACCACCGGGGGGGACAGGCGAGCAGTACTTC. Residues: CASRPPGGTGEQYF. The rearrangement links TRBV27 to TRBJ2-7; D may be TRBD1 or TRBD2 (8 bases each). The germline V and J ends were trimmed by 6 bases and 6 bases, with 18 bases remaining between them. The CDR3 has 14 residues. Germline values: CDR1 MNHEY, CDR2 SMNVEV (reference sequence).

Many counts were recorded for this clonotype. This chain links TRBV28 with TRBJ1-1; D unresolved. V gave up 7 bases and J gave up 4 bases, with 10 bases separating them. Germline loops: CDR1 MDHEN, CDR2 SYDVKM. The CDR3 spans 12 residues. CDR3 loop: CASTEARTEAFF. CDR3 DNA: TGTGCCAGCACGGAAGCCCGCACTGAAGCTTTCTTT.

This clonotype was observed a single time. The V and J genes are TRBV14 and TRBJ1-2; the D is unclear. The V gene's germline CDR1 is SGHDN and CDR2 FVKESK. Trimming took off 4 bases at V and 12 bases at J, with 18 bases between the two ends. CDR3 length: 13 amino acids. The CDR3 DNA reads TGTGCCAGCAGCCTAAGGGTGAACGCGGCGAACACCTTC. As protein: CASSLRVNAANTF.

This clonotype was seen at least ten times. The rearrangement links TRBV6-1 to TRBJ1-2; D call uncertain. V was shortened by 6 bases and J by 5 bases, with 13 bases between the two germline ends. Germline V lookup: CDR1 MNHNS, CDR2 SASEGT. This CDR3 region has 13 residues. CDR3 DNA: TGTGCCAGCAGCCCCACCACAGCGTATGGCTACACCTTC. The encoded protein is CASSPTTAYGYTF.

V gene TRBV20-1 combines with J gene TRBJ2-7; 8 positions match TRBD1. CDR1 and CDR2 (germline): DFQATT, SNEGSKA (reference sequence). The CDR3 has 13 amino acids. Germline trimming cut 3 bases from V and 3 bases from J; bases unmatched to any gene: 4. CDR3 sequence reads: CSARTGAYYEQYF. The CDR3 region has the DNA TGCAGTGCTAGGACAGGGGCCTACTACGAGCAGTACTTC.

The chain couples TRBV10-3 to TRBJ2-3; TRBD2 agrees at 13 bases. Germline assignment: CDR1 ENHRY and CDR2 SYGVKD. The J segment lost 4 bases and the V segment lost 8 bases, leaving 9 bases of the junction unmatched. The CDR3 totals 16 residues. The CDR3 region has the DNA TGTGCCATCCGAGGACTAGCGGGAGCGGGCCCAGATACGCAGTATTTT. Its translation: CAIRGLAGAGPDTQYF.